This T cell receptor (beta chain) was sequenced in a study of shared clonotypes between healthy human individuals (dated by TCRdb to between 2020 and 2021). General notes on the study: The cohort comprised two women and three men aged 18 to 49 years. Blood TCR repertoires of about 5 healthy adults were deeply sequenced to estimate repertoire size and the extent of clonotype sharing between individuals. Per donor, leukapheresis produced somewhere between about 0.9 and 9.5 billion PBMCs. To increase sequencing depth and limit assay-specific biases, different laboratories used diverse techniques to prepare libraries and sequence TCR repertoires. Overall study results and their limits: Sampling was restricted to blood, and TCR repertoires in tissue are likely to differ from TCR repertoires in blood. Pairwise subsampling indicated that sequencing depth was expected to affect the degree of clonotype sharing among donors. Because the study included a small number of donors, the genetic and exposure-history diversity represented was limited.

With regard to this clone: Its antigen is unknown. The input lacks base qualities; no much larger clone sits a single base away.

Counted from cysteine to phenylalanine, this CDR3 has 16 amino acids. Just the 48-base CDR3 DNA is kept, in frame starting at base 1. The germline V gene gives CDR1 as LGHNA and CDR2 as YSLEER. Trimming costs V 1 base and J 2 bases, and their ends lie 13 bases apart. Using the deep immunoSEQ assay, multiplex PCR amplified TCR CDR3 regions from genomic DNA. For each cell subset, the extracted genomic DNA was distributed evenly across all wells of several immunoSEQ 96-well plates, and each plate served as one replicate. For unsorted PBMC, around 300 ng of genomic DNA, equivalent to 30,000 to 35,000 T cell genomes, went into each replicate PCR. Genomic DNA from unsorted PBMC was sequenced over ten immunoSEQ deep assay plates. The purified libraries were quantified using a Qubit 3.0 fluorometer, sized with a Bioanalyzer 2100, and then quantified again using the KAPA Library Quantification kit. Every immunoSEQ 96-well plate was sequenced on a dedicated single-read 150-cycle Illumina NextSeq 550 flow cell. The original pipeline was this. The immunoSEQ output contained only junctional sequences without quality scores, so filtering could not match that applied to full-length reads. To assign V/J genes and CDR3, sequences were annotated against IMGT germline references using PyIR, a Python wrapper for IgBLAST v1.9. Any read was removed if the V/J assignment was weak (E-value above 1e-6), the CDR3 was missing, or the read contained stop codons, out-of-frame junctions, or ambiguous translated residues. V3J clonotypes were defined as sequences sharing an identical inferred V gene, J gene, and CDR3 amino acid sequence. Percentage overlap between repertoires was calculated by dividing the number of shared unique clonotypes by the size of the smaller repertoire. Repertoire richness was assessed with RTK rarefaction, the Chao1 estimator, and Recon v2.1 estimates of unobserved clonotypes. Drawn from immuneACCESS, this table holds only the in-frame rearrangements with V and J called that TCRdb kept. Clones are partly lost; checked studies trace under half to an unresolved V gene and leave the rest unexplained. Clone size and the V and J calls come from that table; the DNA yielded D and trimming. The sample table holds over 400,000 clones, of which approximately 80% were seen once. The ten biggest clones cover around 11% of the sample.

Donors were healthy HIV-negative adults with no recently reported acute infections or vaccinations. Every donor was a Caucasian adult residing in Nashville, Tennessee, USA. For unsorted samples, approximately 81 million PBMCs were counted, and genomic DNA was extracted using the QIAamp DNA Blood Mini kit. Blood was collected by leukapheresis, and PBMCs were isolated by Ficoll-Histopaque density gradient centrifugation and then cryopreserved in liquid nitrogen vapor phase. The sequence joins TRBV4-3 to TRBJ2-3; possibly the D gene is TRBD2, per 5 matching bases. This receptor was identified in a woman aged 40-49 years in good health. Some clones in this sample may be carry-over from other donors' samples. The sequenced sample consisted of PBMCs. CDR3 loop: CASSQGASRDTDTQYF. The DNA reads as follows: TGCGCCAGCAGCCAAGGCGCTAGCAGAGACACAGATACGCAGTATTTT.